The table lists the clone carrying this TCR beta chain with a count of one. The data were produced by immunoSEQ multiplex PCR, yet TCRdb's version contains in-frame clones alone and is incomplete. This sample has nearly 100,000 clones, with approximately 92% found just once. This sample was included in a study of graft-versus-host responses after intestinal transplantation. Germline V gene lookup returns CDR1 KGHSH and CDR2 LQKENI. CDR3 size: 16 residues. Trimming took 3 bases from V and 0 from J; bases not matched to a gene: 5. The sequencing used PBMCs, collected about 450 days after intestinal transplant. This receptor was taken from a human patient who received an intestinal transplant, so some T cells may come from the graft donor. V gene TRBV18 combines with J gene TRBJ1-5; TRBD1 agrees at 7 bases. Written as DNA, the CDR3 is TGTGCCAGCTCACCCTGGGACAGATATAGCAATCAGCCCCAGCATTTT. Amino acid sequence: CASSPWDRYSNQPQHF.